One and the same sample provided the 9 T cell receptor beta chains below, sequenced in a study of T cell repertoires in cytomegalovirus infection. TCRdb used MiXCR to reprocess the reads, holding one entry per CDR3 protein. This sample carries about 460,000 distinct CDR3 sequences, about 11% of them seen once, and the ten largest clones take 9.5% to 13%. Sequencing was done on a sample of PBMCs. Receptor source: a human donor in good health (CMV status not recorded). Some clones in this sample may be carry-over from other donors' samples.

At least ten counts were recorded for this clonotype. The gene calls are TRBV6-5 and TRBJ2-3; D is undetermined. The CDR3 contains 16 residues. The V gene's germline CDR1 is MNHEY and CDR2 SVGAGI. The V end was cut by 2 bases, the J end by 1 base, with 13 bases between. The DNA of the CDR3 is TGTGCCAGCAGTTACCACGAAGGGCCCCGCACAGATACGCAGTATTTT. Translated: CASSYHEGPRTDTQYF.

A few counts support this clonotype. The CDR3 coding sequence is TGTGCCATCAGTGAGTCGATAATGAATCAACAAGAGACCCAGTACTTC. Encoded protein: CAISESIMNQQETQYF. The chain uses TRBV10-3 and TRBJ2-5, with unresolved D. With 0 bases removed from V and 2 bases from J, the gap between germline ends came to 13 bases. Germline CDR1 and CDR2: ENHRY and SYGVKD. The CDR3 consists of 16 residues.

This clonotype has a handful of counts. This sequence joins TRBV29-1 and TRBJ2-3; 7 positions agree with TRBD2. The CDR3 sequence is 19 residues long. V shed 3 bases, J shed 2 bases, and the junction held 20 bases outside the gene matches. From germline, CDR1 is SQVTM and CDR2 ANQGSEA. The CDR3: CSVDFLLRGAGMYTDTQYF. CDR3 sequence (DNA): TGCAGCGTTGATTTCCTTTTACGTGGAGCGGGAATGTACACAGATACGCAGTATTTT.

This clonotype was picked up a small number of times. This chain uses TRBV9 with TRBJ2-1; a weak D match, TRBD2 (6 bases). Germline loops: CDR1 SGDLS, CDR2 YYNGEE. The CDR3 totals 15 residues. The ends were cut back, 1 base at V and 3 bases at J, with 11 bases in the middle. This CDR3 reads CASSVKWGVYNEQFF. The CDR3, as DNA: TGTGCCAGCAGCGTAAAGTGGGGGGTCTACAATGAGCAGTTCTTC.

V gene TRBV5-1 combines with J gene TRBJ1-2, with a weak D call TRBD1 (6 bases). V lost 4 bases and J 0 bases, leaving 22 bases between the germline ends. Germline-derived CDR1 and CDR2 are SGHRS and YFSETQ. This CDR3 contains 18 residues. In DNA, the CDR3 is TGCGCCAGCAGCCCCAGGGACACAATCCGTAGAACTAACTATGGCTACACCTTC. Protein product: CASSPRDTIRRTNYGYTF.

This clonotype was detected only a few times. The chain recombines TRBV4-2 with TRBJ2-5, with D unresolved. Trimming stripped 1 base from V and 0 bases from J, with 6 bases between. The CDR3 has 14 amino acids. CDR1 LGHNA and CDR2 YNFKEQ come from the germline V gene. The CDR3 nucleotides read TGTGCCAGCAGCCAAGTGGCGAACCAAGAGACCCAGTACTTC. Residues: CASSQVANQETQYF.

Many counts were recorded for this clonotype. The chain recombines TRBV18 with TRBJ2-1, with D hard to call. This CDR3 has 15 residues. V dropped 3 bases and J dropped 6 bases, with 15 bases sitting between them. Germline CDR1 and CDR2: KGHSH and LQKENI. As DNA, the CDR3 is TGTGCCAGCTCACCCCGGGCCACCCGCCCCAATGAGCAGTTCTTC. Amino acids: CASSPRATRPNEQFF.

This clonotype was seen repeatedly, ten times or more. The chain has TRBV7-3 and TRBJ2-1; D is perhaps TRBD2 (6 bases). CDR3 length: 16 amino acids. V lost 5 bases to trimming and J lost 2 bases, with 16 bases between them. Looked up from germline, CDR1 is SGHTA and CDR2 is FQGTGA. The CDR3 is CASSDTSKDPYNEQFF. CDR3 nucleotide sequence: TGTGCCAGCAGCGACACTAGCAAGGACCCCTACAATGAGCAGTTCTTC.

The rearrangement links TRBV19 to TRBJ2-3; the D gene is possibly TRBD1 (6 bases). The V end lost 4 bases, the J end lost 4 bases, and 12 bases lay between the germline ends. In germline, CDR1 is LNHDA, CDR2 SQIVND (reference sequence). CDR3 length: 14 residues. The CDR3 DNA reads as TGTGCCAGTAGTAGGACAGCTCGCCCAGATACGCAGTATTTT. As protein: CASSRTARPDTQYF.